The present T cell receptor (beta chain) was sequenced within a study of blood T cell repertoires in COVID-19. For the study at large: T cells, B-cell-depleted T cells, or PBMCs provided the cDNA or gDNA that served as material.

The CDR3 has 15 residues. The V and J ends lost 4 bases and 6 bases, in that order; junction bases with no gene match: 11. Looked up from germline, CDR1 is MNHEY and CDR2 is SVGAGI. Participant age was roughly 18 to 95 years, and participants resided in approximately 24 US areas. Grouping used clinical history reported by participants in a survey and questionnaire. This clone came up a few times. Methods used by the authors: Reference gene primer amplification yielded estimated nucleated cell counts. Data came from immunoSEQ multiplex PCR; TCRdb stores just in-frame clones and leaves some out. V and J calls and clone size are as listed in that table; D and trimming were resolved from the DNA. This sample carries approximately 230,000 clones, roughly 87% of them seen once, and the ten largest clones take 6% to 7%.

Sequences were obtained from PBMCs or T cells enriched from blood (not recorded which). The TCR was taken from a woman aged 30 to 39 with acute COVID-19. The chain recombines TRBV6-5 with TRBJ1-2; 7 bases match TRBD1. The CDR3 sequence is CASSSPLGGNNGYTF. DNA of the CDR3: TGTGCCAGCAGTTCCCCATTAGGGGGCAATAATGGCTACACCTTC.